Listed below are T cell receptor beta chains from one sample, sequenced in a study of shared clonotypes between healthy human individuals. The assay was immunoSEQ multiplex PCR, and TCRdb's table has in-frame clones only and misses some. The sample carries millions of clones, around 94% recorded once. Sequences were obtained from naive CD4+ T cells sorted from blood. The receptor source for this set is a man between 18 and 29 years old in good health. The CDR3 runs from the conserved cysteine through the conserved F or W. The order of the fields is V gene, CDR3 length, clone size, J gene, D gene, CDR3 protein, CDR3 DNA. A D gene is named only where the DNA matches it firmly. Clone sizes are given selectively: once, few, many, or a class where the clone is expanded.

v_call: TRBV5-5
cdr3_length: 15
clone_size: -
j_call: TRBJ1-5
d_call: -
cdr3_aa: CASSFVGNSNQPQHF
cdr3_nt: TGTGCCAGCAGCTTCGTGGGAAATAGCAATCAGCCCCAGCATTTT

v_call: TRBV6-6
cdr3_length: 16
clone_size: -
j_call: TRBJ1-5
d_call: -
cdr3_aa: CASSYDRGGRNQPQHF
cdr3_nt: TGTGCCAGCAGTTACGATCGGGGCGGGAGGAATCAGCCCCAGCATTTT

v_call: TRBV2
cdr3_length: 13
clone_size: -
j_call: TRBJ2-3
d_call: -
cdr3_aa: CASSVDSTDTQYF
cdr3_nt: TGTGCCAGCAGTGTGGACAGCACAGATACGCAGTATTTT

v_call: TRBV7-2
cdr3_length: 14
clone_size: -
j_call: TRBJ2-7
d_call: -
cdr3_aa: CASSLEPIGGEQYF
cdr3_nt: TGTGCCAGCAGCCTCGAACCTATCGGCGGGGAGCAGTACTTC

v_call: TRBV15
cdr3_length: 13
clone_size: -
j_call: TRBJ1-1
d_call: -
cdr3_aa: CAASRPPGGEAFF
cdr3_nt: TGTGCCGCCAGCAGACCCCCGGGGGGCGAAGCTTTCTTT

v_call: TRBV13
cdr3_length: 15
clone_size: -
j_call: TRBJ1-6
d_call: -
cdr3_aa: CASSLTDAGNSPLHF
cdr3_nt: TGTGCCAGCAGCTTAACAGACGCGGGGAATTCACCCCTCCACTTT

v_call: TRBV18
cdr3_length: 16
clone_size: -
j_call: TRBJ2-7
d_call: TRBD2
cdr3_aa: CASSRGTSVDSYEQYF
cdr3_nt: TGTGCCAGCTCGCGAGGCACTAGCGTTGACTCCTACGAGCAGTACTTC

v_call: TRBV6-5
cdr3_length: 13
clone_size: -
j_call: TRBJ1-5
d_call: TRBD1
cdr3_aa: CASSDRGNQPQHF
cdr3_nt: TGTGCCAGCAGTGACAGGGGAAATCAGCCCCAGCATTTT

v_call: TRBV10-3
cdr3_length: 12
clone_size: -
j_call: TRBJ1-2
d_call: -
cdr3_aa: CAISETGFGYTF
cdr3_nt: TGTGCCATCAGTGAGACAGGCTTTGGCTACACCTTC

v_call: TRBV7-9
cdr3_length: 13
clone_size: -
j_call: TRBJ2-5
d_call: -
cdr3_aa: CASRLIGAETQYF
cdr3_nt: TGTGCCAGCAGGCTTATAGGGGCAGAGACCCAGTACTTC

v_call: TRBV6-5
cdr3_length: 13
clone_size: -
j_call: TRBJ2-2
d_call: -
cdr3_aa: CASSRRGAGELFF
cdr3_nt: TGTGCCAGCAGTCGAAGGGGGGCCGGGGAGCTGTTTTTT

v_call: TRBV7-8
cdr3_length: 16
clone_size: -
j_call: TRBJ1-6
d_call: -
cdr3_aa: CASSLARGFMNSPLHF
cdr3_nt: TGTGCCAGCAGCTTAGCGCGGGGATTCATGAATTCACCCCTCCACTTT

v_call: TRBV18
cdr3_length: 13
clone_size: -
j_call: TRBJ2-7
d_call: TRBD1
cdr3_aa: CASSTTGGYEQYF
cdr3_nt: TGTGCCAGCTCAACGACAGGGGGCTACGAGCAGTACTTC

v_call: TRBV5-5
cdr3_length: 16
clone_size: once
j_call: TRBJ1-2
d_call: TRBD1
cdr3_aa: CASSPETGAYNYGYTF
cdr3_nt: TGTGCCAGCAGCCCGGAGACAGGGGCGTACAACTATGGCTACACCTTC

v_call: TRBV7-2
cdr3_length: 15
clone_size: -
j_call: TRBJ2-7
d_call: -
cdr3_aa: CASTRIDLSSYEQYF
cdr3_nt: TGTGCCAGTACGAGGATTGATTTAAGCTCCTACGAGCAGTACTTC

v_call: TRBV28
cdr3_length: 12
clone_size: -
j_call: TRBJ2-7
d_call: -
cdr3_aa: CASSLTAYEQYF
cdr3_nt: TGTGCCAGCAGTTTGACTGCCTACGAGCAGTACTTC

v_call: TRBV6-5
cdr3_length: 15
clone_size: -
j_call: TRBJ1-1
d_call: -
cdr3_aa: CASSSSGTYNTEAFF
cdr3_nt: TGTGCCAGCAGTTCCTCGGGAACCTATAACACTGAAGCTTTCTTT

v_call: TRBV29-1
cdr3_length: 12
clone_size: -
j_call: TRBJ2-7
d_call: -
cdr3_aa: CSVGDSSYEQYF
cdr3_nt: TGCAGCGTTGGCGACTCGTCCTACGAGCAGTACTTC

v_call: TRBV25-1
cdr3_length: 13
clone_size: -
j_call: TRBJ1-6
d_call: -
cdr3_aa: CASAGIANSPLHF
cdr3_nt: TGTGCCAGCGCGGGGATTGCTAATTCACCCCTCCACTTT

v_call: TRBV4-1
cdr3_length: 16
clone_size: -
j_call: TRBJ2-2
d_call: TRBD1
cdr3_aa: CASSHSQGSFTGELFF
cdr3_nt: TGCGCCAGCAGCCACTCACAGGGGTCGTTCACCGGGGAGCTGTTTTTT

v_call: TRBV5-5
cdr3_length: 18
clone_size: -
j_call: TRBJ2-1
d_call: TRBD2
cdr3_aa: CASSPGLAGGRSYNEQFF
cdr3_nt: TGTGCCAGCAGCCCGGGACTAGCGGGAGGACGCTCCTACAATGAGCAGTTCTTC

v_call: TRBV7-3
cdr3_length: 15
clone_size: -
j_call: TRBJ2-3
d_call: -
cdr3_aa: CASSLGGRGTDTQYF
cdr3_nt: TGTGCCAGCAGCTTGGGGGGGCGCGGCACAGATACGCAGTATTTT

v_call: TRBV6-6
cdr3_length: 14
clone_size: -
j_call: TRBJ2-7
d_call: TRBD2
cdr3_aa: CASSRLAGSYEQYF
cdr3_nt: TGTGCCAGCAGCCGACTAGCGGGGTCCTACGAGCAGTACTTC

v_call: TRBV5-1
cdr3_length: 15
clone_size: once
j_call: TRBJ2-2
d_call: -
cdr3_aa: CASSGASLNTGELFF
cdr3_nt: TGCGCCAGCTCCGGGGCTAGCCTCAACACCGGGGAGCTGTTTTTT

v_call: TRBV7-2
cdr3_length: 14
clone_size: -
j_call: TRBJ1-2
d_call: -
cdr3_aa: CASSLASSNYGYTF
cdr3_nt: TGTGCCAGCAGCTTAGCTAGCAGCAACTATGGCTACACCTTC

v_call: TRBV21-1
cdr3_length: 21
clone_size: -
j_call: TRBJ1-6
d_call: -
cdr3_aa: CASTEGGWTLDDWGYNSPLHF
cdr3_nt: TGTGCCAGCACCGAAGGGGGTTGGACACTAGACGACTGGGGTTATAATTCACCCCTCCACTTT

v_call: TRBV7-2
cdr3_length: 14
clone_size: -
j_call: TRBJ2-1
d_call: -
cdr3_aa: CASSLVSGAGTQFF
cdr3_nt: TGTGCCAGCAGCTTAGTATCGGGCGCAGGGACGCAGTTCTTC

v_call: TRBV30
cdr3_length: 13
clone_size: few
j_call: TRBJ2-2
d_call: -
cdr3_aa: CAWMGSFTGELFF
cdr3_nt: TGTGCCTGGATGGGTTCCTTCACCGGGGAGCTGTTTTTT

v_call: TRBV11-2
cdr3_length: 13
clone_size: -
j_call: TRBJ1-3
d_call: -
cdr3_aa: CASSLTGGNTIYF
cdr3_nt: TGTGCCAGCAGCTTGACAGGTGGAAACACCATATATTTT

v_call: TRBV18
cdr3_length: 14
clone_size: -
j_call: TRBJ1-1
d_call: TRBD1
cdr3_aa: CASSPTGTGLEAFF
cdr3_nt: TGTGCCAGCTCACCGACAGGGACCGGACTGGAAGCTTTCTTT

v_call: TRBV6-1
cdr3_length: 12
clone_size: -
j_call: TRBJ1-1
d_call: -
cdr3_aa: CASKALGYQAFF
cdr3_nt: TGTGCCAGCAAGGCCCTGGGTTACCAAGCTTTCTTT

v_call: TRBV29-1
cdr3_length: 13
clone_size: -
j_call: TRBJ2-2
d_call: -
cdr3_aa: CSVVGPNTGELFF
cdr3_nt: TGCAGCGTTGTTGGGCCAAACACCGGGGAGCTGTTTTTT

v_call: TRBV5-1
cdr3_length: 16
clone_size: -
j_call: TRBJ2-2
d_call: TRBD1
cdr3_aa: CASRRTGTGNTGELFF
cdr3_nt: TGCGCCAGCAGGCGCACCGGGACAGGGAACACCGGGGAGCTGTTTTTT

v_call: TRBV5-1
cdr3_length: 15
clone_size: -
j_call: TRBJ2-3
d_call: -
cdr3_aa: CASSLRPGLTDTQYF
cdr3_nt: TGCGCCAGCAGCTTGCGCCCTGGACTCACAGATACGCAGTATTTT

v_call: TRBV28
cdr3_length: 12
clone_size: -
j_call: TRBJ1-1
d_call: -
cdr3_aa: CASWGRATEAFF
cdr3_nt: TGTGCCAGCTGGGGGAGGGCCACTGAAGCTTTCTTT

v_call: TRBV7-2
cdr3_length: 15
clone_size: once
j_call: TRBJ2-3
d_call: TRBD2
cdr3_aa: CASSARLAGTDTQYF
cdr3_nt: TGTGCCAGCAGCGCCAGACTAGCGGGTACAGATACGCAGTATTTT

v_call: TRBV2
cdr3_length: 15
clone_size: -
j_call: TRBJ2-5
d_call: -
cdr3_aa: CASSPSVRVQETQYF
cdr3_nt: TGTGCCAGCAGTCCATCTGTCCGGGTCCAAGAGACCCAGTACTTC

v_call: TRBV28
cdr3_length: 13
clone_size: -
j_call: TRBJ1-2
d_call: TRBD1
cdr3_aa: CSIADGTAYGYTF
cdr3_nt: TGTTCTATTGCCGACGGGACAGCCTATGGCTACACCTTC

v_call: TRBV19
cdr3_length: 16
clone_size: once
j_call: TRBJ2-3
d_call: -
cdr3_aa: CASRPRAGSGTDTQYF
cdr3_nt: TGTGCCAGTAGGCCCCGGGCAGGGTCCGGCACAGATACGCAGTATTTT

v_call: TRBV2
cdr3_length: 13
clone_size: once
j_call: TRBJ2-1
d_call: -
cdr3_aa: CASTLATYNEQFF
cdr3_nt: TGTGCCAGCACTCTAGCGACCTACAATGAGCAGTTCTTC

v_call: TRBV18
cdr3_length: 16
clone_size: once
j_call: TRBJ2-7
d_call: -
cdr3_aa: CASSPTGGRGSNEQYF
cdr3_nt: TGTGCCAGCTCACCGACAGGCGGCAGGGGATCAAACGAGCAGTACTTC

v_call: TRBV11-2
cdr3_length: 12
clone_size: -
j_call: TRBJ1-2
d_call: -
cdr3_aa: CASSLGGESYTF
cdr3_nt: TGTGCCAGCAGCCTCGGAGGCGAGAGCTACACCTTC

v_call: TRBV30
cdr3_length: 13
clone_size: -
j_call: TRBJ2-3
d_call: -
cdr3_aa: CALGLRAADTQYF
cdr3_nt: TGTGCCCTGGGGCTCCGAGCGGCAGATACGCAGTATTTT

v_call: TRBV7-9
cdr3_length: 15
clone_size: once
j_call: TRBJ2-5
d_call: TRBD1
cdr3_aa: CASSPQPGQTETQYF
cdr3_nt: TGTGCCAGCAGCCCCCAACCGGGACAGACGGAGACCCAGTACTTC

v_call: TRBV7-9
cdr3_length: 11
clone_size: -
j_call: TRBJ1-1
d_call: -
cdr3_aa: CASSSLTEAFF
cdr3_nt: TGTGCCAGCAGCTCACTCACTGAAGCTTTCTTT

v_call: TRBV7-2
cdr3_length: 14
clone_size: -
j_call: TRBJ2-3
d_call: TRBD2
cdr3_aa: CASSPRGGADTQYF
cdr3_nt: TGTGCCAGCAGCCCGCGGGGGGGCGCAGATACGCAGTATTTT

v_call: TRBV18
cdr3_length: 17
clone_size: -
j_call: TRBJ2-1
d_call: -
cdr3_aa: CASSATLSESSYNEQFF
cdr3_nt: TGTGCCAGCTCGGCAACGCTTAGCGAGAGCTCCTACAATGAGCAGTTCTTC

v_call: TRBV27
cdr3_length: 14
clone_size: -
j_call: TRBJ2-5
d_call: -
cdr3_aa: CASSLGSGQETQYF
cdr3_nt: TGTGCCAGCAGTTTGGGCAGCGGACAAGAGACCCAGTACTTC

v_call: TRBV19
cdr3_length: 14
clone_size: -
j_call: TRBJ2-7
d_call: TRBD2
cdr3_aa: CASRRTSGSGEQYF
cdr3_nt: TGTGCCAGTAGGAGGACTAGCGGGAGTGGTGAGCAGTACTTC

v_call: TRBV6-1
cdr3_length: 10
clone_size: -
j_call: TRBJ2-7
d_call: -
cdr3_aa: CASRDTLQYF
cdr3_nt: TGTGCCAGCAGGGACACTTTGCAGTACTTC

v_call: TRBV18
cdr3_length: 14
clone_size: -
j_call: TRBJ1-2
d_call: -
cdr3_aa: CASSPGTGNYGYTF
cdr3_nt: TGTGCCAGCTCACCGGGGACGGGAAACTATGGCTACACCTTC

v_call: TRBV20-1
cdr3_length: 10
clone_size: -
j_call: TRBJ2-5
d_call: -
cdr3_aa: CSASIQTQYF
cdr3_nt: TGCAGTGCTAGTATCCAGACCCAGTACTTC

v_call: TRBV5-1
cdr3_length: 14
clone_size: -
j_call: TRBJ2-6
d_call: -
cdr3_aa: CASSLVPGANVLTF
cdr3_nt: TGCGCCAGCAGCTTGGTCCCTGGGGCCAACGTCCTGACTTTC

v_call: TRBV6-1
cdr3_length: 15
clone_size: -
j_call: TRBJ2-1
d_call: -
cdr3_aa: CASSVSSGPYNEQFF
cdr3_nt: TGTGCCAGCAGTGTATCGAGCGGCCCATACAATGAGCAGTTCTTC

v_call: TRBV7-3
cdr3_length: 15
clone_size: -
j_call: TRBJ2-5
d_call: -
cdr3_aa: CASRGWGGALETQYF
cdr3_nt: TGTGCCAGCAGAGGGTGGGGCGGGGCGTTGGAGACCCAGTACTTC

v_call: TRBV30
cdr3_length: 15
clone_size: -
j_call: TRBJ1-2
d_call: -
cdr3_aa: CAWSVGGALSYGYTF
cdr3_nt: TGTGCCTGGAGTGTAGGAGGGGCCTTATCCTATGGCTACACCTTC

v_call: TRBV10-3
cdr3_length: 12
clone_size: -
j_call: TRBJ1-2
d_call: TRBD1
cdr3_aa: CAIPRGNYGYTF
cdr3_nt: TGTGCCATCCCCAGGGGGAACTATGGCTACACCTTC